This T cell receptor (delta chain) was retrieved from a study of gamma-delta chains in newborns, infants, children. Study information: Polyclonal expansion of innate γδ T cells after birth follows microbial exposure.

TCRdb reanalysed the reads via CATT. The sample records approximately 12,000 delta-chain clones, around 9% being singletons. The ends lost 1 base at V and 0 bases at J; junction bases unmatched: 10. The CDR3 spans 19 residues. Germline assignment: CDR1 GEAIGNYY and CDR2 EKD. The clonotype was recovered from a child who was a newborn, infant or young child, either healthy, febrile or measles-vaccinated (not recorded which). The sequenced sample consisted of blood. The chain has TRDV2 and TRDJ1, with TRDD3 matching 13 bases. CDR3 protein: CACDTVDWGIRSYTDKLIF. CDR3 DNA: TGTGCCTGTGACACGGTGGACTGGGGGATACGCTCGTACACCGATAAACTCATCTTT.